These T cell receptor beta chains were read from a single sample in a study of blood T cell repertoires in COVID-19. Only in-frame clones appear in the TCRdb table, and some are missing; sequencing was by immunoSEQ multiplex PCR. This sample has roughly 60,000 clones, with 65% to 85% found just once. Material: peripheral blood. These receptors were collected from a human donor in a cohort sampled during active COVID-19. The conserved cysteine and the conserved F or W are not part of the CDR3 here.

ASRTGTASGELF TRBJ2-2 TRBV7-2 12
ASSYDSNNEQF TRBJ2-1 TRBV5-1 11
ATGGLANEKLF TRBJ1-4 TRBV19 11
ASSWGDRGQPQH TRBJ1-5 TRBV5-8 12
ASSLWVGGNSNEQF TRBJ2-1 TRBV27 14
ASSNGAKNYGYT TRBJ1-2 TRBV5-8 12
ASSQVQGFEAF TRBJ1-1 TRBV3-1/TRBV3-2 11
ASSYRAGLSSYEQY TRBJ2-7 TRBV6-5 14
ASSKEGRAQPQH TRBJ1-5 TRBV21-1 12
ASSLGLAGPDTQY TRBJ2-3 TRBV9 13
ASSIIGQGIWTAVNYGYT TRBJ1-2 TRBV19 18
ASSATGGYGYT TRBJ1-2 TRBV2 11
ASRTGSTYEQY TRBJ2-7 TRBV6-5 11
ASSPRGGHEQY TRBJ2-7 TRBV4-1 11
AWSPGVEQY TRBJ2-7 TRBV30 9
ASSLTATGELF TRBJ2-2 TRBV7-2 11
ASSVRGASTEAF TRBJ1-1 TRBV2 12
ASSPWERGGRTGELF TRBJ2-2 TRBV11-2 15
ASSESGTGDVVF TRBJ1-1 TRBV6-1 12
AWMGASSRVGNTIY TRBJ1-3 TRBV30 14
ASSLTGVNYEQY TRBJ2-7 TRBV5-6 12
ASSALAASYNEQF TRBJ2-1 TRBV9 13
ASSDRMGNTIY TRBJ1-3 TRBV2 11